What follows is one TCR beta chain and its context. The data stem from a study of blood T cell repertoires in COVID-19. Turning to the study itself: The analysed material was cDNA or gDNA that came from T cells, B-cell-depleted T cells, or PBMCs.

The CDR3 is made up of 15 amino acids. Germline lookup yields CDR1 SGDLS and CDR2 YYNGEE. The V and J ends lost 0 bases and 6 bases respectively, with 13 bases between them. Those enrolled in Seattle joined during active infection and were followed longitudinally afterward. In the study's own analysis: Amplifying reference gene primers gave estimates of nucleated cell counts. Clones were sequenced by immunoSEQ multiplex PCR, and TCRdb holds only the in-frame ones, with some missing. V, J and clone size derive from that table, while D and trimming were established from the DNA sequence. The data hold about 160,000 clones, with 92% observed a single time.

The sequence derives from a man younger than 45 with COVID-19, enrolled during active disease. The sample taken for sequencing was peripheral blood. The V call is TRBV9, the J call TRBJ1-5, with D possibly matching TRBD1 (6 bases). The CDR3 bases are TGTGCCAGCAGCGTAGGTGGGGGCGCCGGTCAGCCCCAGCATTTT. Translation: CASSVGGGAGQPQHF.